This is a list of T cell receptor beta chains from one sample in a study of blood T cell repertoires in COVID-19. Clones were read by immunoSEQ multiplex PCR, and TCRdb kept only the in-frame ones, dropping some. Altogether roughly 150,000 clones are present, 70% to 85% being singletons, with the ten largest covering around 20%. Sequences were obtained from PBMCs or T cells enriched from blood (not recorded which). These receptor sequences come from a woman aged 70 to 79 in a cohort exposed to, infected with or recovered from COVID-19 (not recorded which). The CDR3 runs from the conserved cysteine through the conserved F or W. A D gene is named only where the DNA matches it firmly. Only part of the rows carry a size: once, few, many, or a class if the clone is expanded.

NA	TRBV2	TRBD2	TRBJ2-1	TGTGCCAGCAGACCCACGACTAGCGGGATTCACAATGAGCAGTTCTTC	CASRPTTSGIHNEQFF
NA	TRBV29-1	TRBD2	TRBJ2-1	TGCAGCACCTTACTAGCGGGAGTGTACAATGAGCAGTTCTTC	CSTLLAGVYNEQFF
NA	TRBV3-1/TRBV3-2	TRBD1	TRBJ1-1	TGTGCCAGCAGCCAAATAGACAGGGCTGAAGCTTTCTTT	CASSQIDRAEAFF
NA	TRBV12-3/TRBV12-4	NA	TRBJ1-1	TGTGCCAGCAGTCTCCGCTTTACCCTAGAAGCTTTCTTT	CASSLRFTLEAFF
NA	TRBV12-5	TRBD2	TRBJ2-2	TGTGCTAGTGGCAAAGGGACTAGCGGGGGTCGGACCGGGGAGCTGTTTTTT	CASGKGTSGGRTGELFF
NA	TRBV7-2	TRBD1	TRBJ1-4	TGTGCCAGCAGCTTCCGGACAGGGGGCGGAAAACTGTTTTTT	CASSFRTGGGKLFF
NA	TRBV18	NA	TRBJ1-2	TGTGCCAGCTCACCGGGCTATGTGTCCGGTGTTTATGGCTACACCTTC	CASSPGYVSGVYGYTF
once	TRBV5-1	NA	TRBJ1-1	TGCGCCAGCAGCTCGGCTCCAAGGGGCTTGAACACTGAAGCTTTCTTT	CASSSAPRGLNTEAFF
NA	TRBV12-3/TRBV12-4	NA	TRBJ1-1	TGTGCCAGCAGTTTTTATACACAAGAAGCTTTCTTT	CASSFYTQEAFF
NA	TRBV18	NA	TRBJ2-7	TGTGCCAGCTCACCCAGGGATGGCGAGCAGTACTTC	CASSPRDGEQYF
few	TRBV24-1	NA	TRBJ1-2	TGTGCCACCAGTGACCCCAGGGTTAACTATGGCTACACCTTC	CATSDPRVNYGYTF
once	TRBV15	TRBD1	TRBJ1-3	TGTGCCACCAGCAGGACTGGGACAGCCTTTTACTCTGGAAACACCATATATTTT	CATSRTGTAFYSGNTIYF
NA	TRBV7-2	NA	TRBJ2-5	TGTGCCAGCAGCATTAGAAGCGGACTAATTAAAGAGACCCAGTACTTC	CASSIRSGLIKETQYF
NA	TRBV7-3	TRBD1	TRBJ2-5	TGTGCCAGCAGCCCGGGACAGCAAGAGACCCAGTACTTC	CASSPGQQETQYF
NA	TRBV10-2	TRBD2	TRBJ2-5	TGCGCCAGCAGTGAGTTCGGGGAGGGCGAGACCCAGTACTTC	CASSEFGEGETQYF
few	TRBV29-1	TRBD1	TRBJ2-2	TGCAGCGTTAGACAGGGGGCTTACACCGGGGAGCTGTTTTTT	CSVRQGAYTGELFF
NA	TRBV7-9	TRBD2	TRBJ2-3	TGTGCCAGCAGAATGGGGGGGGCAGATACGCAGTATTTT	CASRMGGADTQYF
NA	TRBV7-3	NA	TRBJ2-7	TGTGCCAGCAGCTTATTGGAGGGATCCGAGCAGTACTTC	CASSLLEGSEQYF
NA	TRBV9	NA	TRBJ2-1	TGTGCCAGCAGCGTAGGGGGCGGGAATGGGAATGAGCAGTTCTTC	CASSVGGGNGNEQFF
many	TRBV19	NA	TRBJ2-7	TGTGCCAGTAGTATCGGAGGATGGGAATACGAGCAGTACTTC	CASSIGGWEYEQYF
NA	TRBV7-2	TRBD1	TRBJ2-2	TGTGCCAGCAGCTTAGAGGACAGGGTAGTTATCGGGGAGCTGTTTTTT	CASSLEDRVVIGELFF
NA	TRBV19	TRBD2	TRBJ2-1	TGTGCCAGTAAGAAAAGCGCGGGAGCCCTAAATGAGCAGTTCTTC	CASKKSAGALNEQFF
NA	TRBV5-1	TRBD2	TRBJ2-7	TGCGCCAGCAGCCCTAGCGGGAGGCCGAGCTCCTACGAGCAGTACTTC	CASSPSGRPSSYEQYF